The 7 T cell receptor beta chains below come from one sample, sequenced in a study of blood T cells in healthy people across ages. Through a sample-barcoded 5' primer and a J-beta primer mix, a second PCR was run for roughly 6 to 11 cycles. A single record per CDR3 protein comes from TCRdb applying MiXCR to the 5' RACE reads. This table has approximately 800,000 distinct CDR3 sequences, around 25% appearing once. A further study also used this sample, focusing on T cells of mothers and their children.

Sequences were obtained from blood. The receptors were gathered from a boy between 10 and 17 years old in good health.

The table lists this clonotype with a few counts. The chain combines TRBV9 with TRBJ2-4; possibly TRBD1 or TRBD2 for D (5 bases each). In germline, CDR1 is SGDLS, CDR2 YYNGEE. V lost 4 bases and J 0 bases, leaving 14 bases between the germline ends. The CDR3 is made up of 16 amino acids. The CDR3 loop reads CASSPGTDIAKNIQYF. For the CDR3, the DNA is TGTGCCAGCAGCCCCGGGACGGACATAGCCAAAAACATTCAGTACTTC.

There are a few counts of this clonotype. The chain couples TRBV28 to TRBJ2-4; 9 positions agree with TRBD2. J lost 8 bases, V lost 2 bases, and 4 bases had no gene match. CDR3 length equals 14 residues. The V gene's germline CDR1 is MDHEN and CDR2 SYDVKM. CDR3 protein: CASSLRQRGDIQYF. The CDR3 DNA is TGTGCCAGCAGTTTAAGACAGCGGGGGGACATTCAGTACTTC.

The V call is TRBV5-8, the J call TRBJ1-1, with 7 bases aligning to TRBD1. The CDR3 covers 17 residues. After removal of 4 bases from V and 1 base from J, the junction contained 13 bases not matched to a gene. The germline V gene has CDR1 SGHTS and CDR2 YDEGEE. The CDR3 region has the DNA TGTGCCAGCAGCCGCTCCCGACAGGGCGGGAAGAACACTGAAGCTTTCTTT. It translates to CASSRSRQGGKNTEAFF. Full variable domain (rest looked up from reference TRBV5-8 and TRBJ1-1): EAGVTQSPTHLIKTRGQQATLRCSPISGHTSVYWYQQALGLGLQFLLWYDEGEERNRGNFPPRFSGRQFPNYSSELNVNALELEDSALYLCASSRSRQGGKNTEAFFGQGTRLTVV.

This clonotype was seen a handful of times. The V gene is TRBV28, the J gene TRBJ2-5, with 13 bases aligning to TRBD2. Germline CDR1 is MDHEN and CDR2 is SYDVKM. Losses at the gene ends were 5 bases for V and 4 bases for J; bases not matched to a gene: 10. The CDR3 totals 17 residues. CDR3 nucleotides: TGTGCCAGCAGTAAACTAAGGACTAGCGGGAGAGCAGAGACCCAGTACTTC. Residues: CASSKLRTSGRAETQYF.

This clonotype appeared a few times. The chain carries TRBV14 and TRBJ2-7; the match to TRBD2 covers 12 bases. J was trimmed by 7 bases and V by 3 bases; bases with no gene match: 19. CDR1 is SGHDN, CDR2 FVKESK, per germline. The CDR3 is 19 amino acids. The CDR3 reads CASSHSRTSGTSTKEEQYF. CDR3 coding DNA: TGTGCCAGCAGCCATAGTAGGACTAGCGGGACCTCGACCAAGGAAGAGCAGTACTTC.

The table lists this clonotype with a few counts. V usage is TRBV5-6 and J usage is TRBJ2-1; TRBD1 agrees at 9 bases. CDR3 length: 16 residues. Germline V lookup: CDR1 SGHDT, CDR2 YYEEEE. J gave up 8 bases and V 4 bases, and 13 bases lay outside the gene matches. For the CDR3, the DNA is TGTGCCAGCAGCCACCAACTACAGGGGGCGCACGATGAGCAGTTCTTC. Protein sequence: CASSHQLQGAHDEQFF. Supplemented by reference TRBV5-6 and TRBJ2-1, the full variable domain reads DAGVTQSPTHLIKTRGQQVTLRCSPKSGHDTVSWYQQALGQGPQFIFQYYEEEERQRGNFPDRFSGHQFPNYSSELNVNALLLGDSALYLCASSHQLQGAHDEQFFGPGTRLTVL.

This clonotype was detected ten times or more. V and J are TRBV7-8 and TRBJ1-4; the D gene is possibly TRBD1 (6 bases). Germline CDR1 reads SGHVS; CDR2 reads FQNEAQ. The CDR3 consists of 15 residues. The V end was cut by 5 bases, the J end by 7 bases, with 17 bases between. The chain's CDR3 is CASSPRGGELEKLFF. For the CDR3, the DNA is TGTGCCAGCAGCCCTAGAGGGGGGGAGCTTGAAAAACTGTTTTTT.